The 28 T cell receptor beta chains below come from one sample, sequenced in a study of cytomegalovirus exposure and HLA in healthy donors. PCR used 60 Vbeta primers and 13 Jbeta primers. The method was immunoSEQ multiplex PCR; TCRdb's version includes in-frame clones alone and lacks a portion of them. The sample contains 150,000 or so clones, roughly 79% of which appear only once. Sequences were obtained from PBMCs. These receptors were obtained from a man aged 18 to 30 in good health and CMV-seropositive.

The gene calls are TRBV19 and TRBJ2-3; 7 bases line up with TRBD2. Trimming cost V 5 bases and J 1 base; bases outside gene matches: 9. This CDR3 region has 16 residues. Germline CDR1 reads LNHDA; CDR2 reads SQIVND (reference sequence). The CDR3 sequence: CASSPRTSGGTDTQYF. In DNA form, the CDR3 reads TGTGCCAGTAGTCCGCGGACTAGTGGGGGCACAGATACGCAGTATTTT.

This clone was detected a few times. The chain recombines TRBV5-4 with TRBJ2-7; maybe TRBD2 (5 bases). Between the trimmed V and J ends, which lost 4 bases and 3 bases, there was a span of 11 bases. Germline V gene data show CDR1 as SGHNT and CDR2 as YYREEE (reference sequence). The CDR3 is made up of 13 amino acids. The CDR3 DNA is TGTGCCAGCAGCCCCCCGGGGAACTACGAGCAGTACTTC. This gives the protein CASSPPGNYEQYF.

This rearrangement joins TRBV4-1 to TRBJ1-5; D is unresolved. Trimming stripped 0 bases from V and 3 bases from J, with 12 bases between. CDR3 length equals 16 residues. Germline V gives CDR1 MGHRA, CDR2 YSYEKL. For the CDR3, the DNA is TGCGCCAGCAGCCAAGATACAGTTCCCGACAATCAGCCCCAGCATTTT. As protein: CASSQDTVPDNQPQHF.

The chain carries TRBV28 and TRBJ2-1; D remains unclear. Germline-derived CDR1 and CDR2 are MDHEN and SYDVKM. The CDR3 spans 16 residues. V was pared by 2 bases and J by 5 bases, with 16 bases between. CDR3 amino acids: CASSLPPFRTNNEQFF. The CDR3 DNA reads TGTGCCAGCAGTTTACCTCCCTTTCGCACTAACAATGAGCAGTTCTTC.

The rearrangement joins TRBV15 to TRBJ2-3; the match to TRBD1 covers 7 bases. Germline trimming cut 1 base from V and 3 bases from J; bases unmatched to any gene: 16. Germline V CDR1 and CDR2: LNHNV, YYDKDF (reference sequence). The CDR3 totals 19 residues. CDR3 residues: CATSRVLPPAGTATDTQYF. The CDR3 DNA is TGTGCCACCAGCAGAGTTCTTCCTCCAGCCGGGACAGCGACAGATACGCAGTATTTT.

The chain joins TRBV9 to TRBJ2-3; 8 bases are shared with TRBD2. Unmatched junction bases numbered 8, after V lost 5 bases and J lost 0 bases. The CDR3 sequence is 16 residues long. Germline CDR1 reads SGDLS; CDR2 reads YYNGEE. CDR3 in DNA: TGTGCCAGCAGTCCGGGACTAGTGGATAGCACAGATACGCAGTATTTT. Its translation is CASSPGLVDSTDTQYF.

The V gene is TRBV2, the J gene TRBJ2-2; 8 positions agree with TRBD1. V trimming: 6 bases; J trimming: 3 bases; junction bases outside the gene matches: 6. The CDR3 spans 15 residues. The V gene's germline CDR1 is SNHLY and CDR2 FYNNEI. The CDR3 sequence is CASRAGTGYTGELFF. The DNA of the CDR3 is TGTGCCAGCAGGGCCGGGACAGGCTACACCGGGGAGCTGTTTTTT.

The gene calls are TRBV7-9 and TRBJ2-5; D is unclear. Germline-derived CDR1 and CDR2 are SEHNR and FQNEAQ (reference sequence). The ends were cut back, 3 bases at V and 1 base at J, with 6 bases in the middle. The CDR3 has 13 amino acids. The CDR3 DNA follows: TGTGCCAGCAGCTTTACATCCCAAGAGACCCAGTACTTC. It codes for CASSFTSQETQYF.

The chain couples TRBV7-8 to TRBJ2-3; no clear D gene. Trimming stripped 3 bases from V and 1 base from J, with 17 bases between. Germline V gene data show CDR1 as SGHVS and CDR2 as FQNEAQ. This CDR3 comprises 17 residues. CDR3 amino acids: CASSLYPIYRGTDTQYF. CDR3 coding DNA: TGTGCCAGCAGCTTGTACCCAATCTATCGGGGCACAGATACGCAGTATTTT.

This chain uses TRBV7-2 with TRBJ1-5, with D unclear. V dropped 2 bases and J dropped 4 bases, with 12 bases sitting between them. The CDR3 runs 15 residues. Germline values: CDR1 SGHTA, CDR2 FQGNSA. For the CDR3, the DNA is TGTGCCAGCAGCTTAATGGCTGGGCTGAATCAGCCCCAGCATTTT. Translated, it gives CASSLMAGLNQPQHF.

CDR3 residues: CSGLGQGYFGNTEAFF. CDR3 in DNA: TGCAGCGGGCTGGGACAGGGCTACTTCGGGAACACTGAAGCTTTCTTT. This rearrangement joins TRBV29-1 to TRBJ1-1; TRBD1 aligns across 9 bases. The germline V gene encodes CDR1 SQVTM and CDR2 ANQGSEA. CDR3 length equals 16 residues. Trimming took 7 bases from V and 1 from J; bases not matched to a gene: 13.

This chain uses TRBV10-3 with TRBJ2-5, with D perhaps TRBD2 (7 bases). Trimming took off 6 bases at V and 4 bases at J, with 18 bases between the two ends. Germline values: CDR1 ENHRY, CDR2 SYGVKD. The CDR3 is 15 residues long. CDR3 coding DNA: TGTGCCATCAGCCTAAGTGGGGGGGCCAGAGAGACCCAGTACTTC. Amino acid sequence: CAISLSGGARETQYF.

The chain is built from TRBV5-1 and TRBJ1-1, with TRBD1 identical over 8 bases. V gave up 0 bases and J gave up 4 bases; unmatched junction bases: 5. The CDR3 consists of 15 residues. Germline loops: CDR1 SGHRS, CDR2 YFSETQ. The CDR3 is CASSLESGGGTEAFF. In DNA form, the CDR3 reads TGCGCCAGCAGCTTGGAGTCAGGGGGCGGCACTGAAGCTTTCTTT.

Only one count was recorded for this clone. V and J are TRBV27 and TRBJ1-1, with D perhaps TRBD1 (5 bases). The CDR3 length is 15 residues. Deletions cut 1 base from V and 1 base from J, with 10 bases between. Germline CDR1 reads MNHEY; CDR2 reads SMNVEV (reference sequence). The CDR3 nucleotides are TGTGCCAGCAGTTTATGGGGCAGGGAGAACACTGAAGCTTTCTTT. It specifies CASSLWGRENTEAFF.

V gene TRBV5-4 combines with J gene TRBJ1-6, with 8 positions matching TRBD1. The CDR3 spans 15 residues. Looked up from germline, CDR1 is SGHNT and CDR2 is YYREEE (reference sequence). V lost 4 bases to trimming and J lost 5 bases; unmatched junction nucleotides: 5. CDR3 amino acids: CASSPRGRDNSPLHF. As DNA, the CDR3 is TGTGCCAGCAGCCCCAGGGGGCGCGATAATTCACCCCTCCACTTT.

The V and J genes are TRBV6-5 and TRBJ1-2; perhaps TRBD1 as D (5 bases). CDR3 size: 13 residues. Trimming took 6 bases from V and 8 from J, leaving 16 bases between them. CDR1 MNHEY and CDR2 SVGAGI come from the germline V gene. This CDR3 is CASSADQGSGYTF. The CDR3 nucleotides read TGTGCCAGCAGCGCCGACCAGGGTAGCGGCTACACCTTC.

The genes are TRBV11-2 and TRBJ1-1, with D perhaps TRBD1 (6 bases). The V gene lost 4 bases and the J gene lost 7 bases, with 16 bases spanning the gap. The CDR3 totals 14 residues. Germline V gene sequence: CDR1 SGHAT, CDR2 FQNNGV. This chain's CDR3 is CASSYGRGLSEAFF. CDR3 nucleotide sequence: TGTGCCAGCAGCTACGGCAGGGGCCTAAGTGAAGCTTTCTTT.

In the case of this clone: Other DNA sequences in this sample translate to the same CDR3. The chain joins TRBV5-4 to TRBJ2-5; possibly TRBD2 for D (6 bases). This CDR3 region has 13 residues. The germline V gene has CDR1 SGHNT and CDR2 YYREEE (reference sequence). V lost 3 bases and J lost 4, with 10 bases in between. The CDR3 DNA reads TGTGCCAGCAGCTCTACCGGGGGAGAGACCCAGTACTTC. Translating gives CASSSTGGETQYF.

This clone was seen a handful of times. The chain is built from TRBV5-4 and TRBJ2-7; TRBD2 agrees at 9 bases. This CDR3 has 16 amino acids. CDR1 and CDR2 from the germline V gene are SGHNT and YYREEE (reference sequence). V shed 0 bases, J shed 5 bases, and the junction held 9 bases outside the gene matches. CDR3 in amino acids: CASSLGWAGGRDEQYF. The CDR3 DNA reads TGTGCCAGCAGCTTGGGTTGGGCGGGAGGGCGCGACGAGCAGTACTTC. Combining the CDR3 with reference TRBV5-4 and TRBJ2-7 gives the whole variable domain ETGVTQSPTHLIKTRGQQVTLRCSSQSGHNTVSWYQQALGQGPQFIFQYYREEENGRGNFPPRFSGLQFPNYSSELNVNALELDDSALYLCASSLGWAGGRDEQYFGPGTRLTVT.

The chain employs TRBV11-2 and TRBJ2-5; the D gene is possibly TRBD1 (6 bases). The V end lost 5 bases, the J end lost 2 bases, and 9 bases lay between the germline ends. The CDR3 is 13 amino acids. Germline CDR1 SGHAT, CDR2 FQNNGV. The CDR3 DNA reads TGTGCCAGCAGCCGTGGACAGCAAGAGACCCAGTACTTC. Protein: CASSRGQQETQYF.

In regard to this clone: No conserved phenylalanine or tryptophan ends this CDR3, so it is likely a read error. V gene TRBV27 combines with J gene TRBJ1-6; D is unclear. The V end lost 0 bases, the J end lost 7 bases, and 10 bases lay between the germline ends. In germline, CDR1 is MNHEY, CDR2 SMNVEV (reference sequence). This CDR3 region has 15 residues. CDR3 sequence: CASSLSGGINSPLHL. Written as DNA, the CDR3 is TGTGCCAGCAGTTTATCGGGAGGGATCAATTCACCCCTCCACCTT.

This clone was seen only once. The genes are TRBV4-2 and TRBJ2-3; 8 positions match TRBD1. The J segment lost 2 bases and the V segment lost 1 base, leaving 11 bases of the junction unmatched. The germline V gene encodes CDR1 LGHNA and CDR2 YNFKEQ. There are 18 residues in the CDR3. In DNA form, the CDR3 reads TGTGCCAGCAGCCAAGGAACGACAGGGGTGGTGAACACAGATACGCAGTATTTT. It translates to CASSQGTTGVVNTDTQYF.

V usage is TRBV5-1 and J usage is TRBJ1-4; 7 bases agree with TRBD1. This CDR3 is built from 13 residues. Germline CDR1 and CDR2: SGHRS and YFSETQ. Trimming at V came to 5 bases and at J to 7 bases, leaving 5 bases not matched to a gene. The CDR3 DNA reads as TGCGCCAGCAGTTGGGCAGGGGGTGAAAAACTGTTTTTT. Protein sequence: CASSWAGGEKLFF.

The rearrangement links TRBV13 to TRBJ2-1, with TRBD2 matching over 9 bases. After removal of 5 bases from V and 4 bases from J, the junction contained 9 bases not matched to a gene. Germline loops: CDR1 PRHDT, CDR2 FYEKMQ (reference sequence). This CDR3 contains 16 residues. In nucleotides, the CDR3 is TGTGCCAGCAGCCGAGAGGCTAGCGGGATTTACAATGAGCAGTTCTTC. Amino acids: CASSREASGIYNEQFF.

The chain is built from TRBV7-6 and TRBJ1-1, with TRBD1 matching 8 bases. The CDR3 is 14 amino acids. Germline trimming cut 5 bases from V and 5 bases from J; bases unmatched to any gene: 7. The V gene's germline CDR1 is SGHVS and CDR2 FNYEAQ. The CDR3 is CASSRQGAGTEAFF. DNA for the CDR3: TGTGCCAGCAGCCGTCAGGGGGCGGGAACTGAAGCTTTCTTT.

CDR3: CASSLDKTSGSGADTQYF. DNA for the CDR3: TGTGCCAGCAGCTTAGACAAGACTAGCGGGAGTGGGGCAGATACGCAGTATTTT. V and J are TRBV7-9 and TRBJ2-3, with 12 bases that match TRBD2. From germline, CDR1 is SEHNR and CDR2 FQNEAQ (reference sequence). J gave up 4 bases and V 1 base, and 9 bases lay outside the gene matches. The CDR3 runs to 18 residues.

CDR3 coding DNA: TGTGCCAGCAGCGTTAGCCCAGGGGGTACCTACGAGCAGTACTTC. This gives the protein CASSVSPGGTYEQYF. V gene TRBV7-9 combines with J gene TRBJ2-7; 7 bases map to TRBD1. The CDR3 loop spans 15 amino acids. CDR1 is SEHNR, CDR2 FQNEAQ, per germline (reference sequence). Trimming removed 5 bases from V and 2 bases from J; junction bases left unmatched: 9. The whole variable domain, remainder taken from reference TRBV7-9 and TRBJ2-7, is DTGVSQNPRHKITKRGQNVTFRCDPISEHNRLYWYRQTLGQGPEFLTYFQNEAQLEKSRLLSDRFSAERPKGSFSTLEIQRTEQGDSAMYLCASSVSPGGTYEQYFGPGTRLTVT.

The chain is built from TRBV5-6 and TRBJ2-1; D is possibly TRBD1 (6 bases). The CDR3 consists of 12 residues. V lost 4 bases and J lost 7, with 9 bases in between. Per the germline V gene, CDR1 is SGHDT and CDR2 is YYEEEE. The CDR3 nucleotides are TGTGCCAGCAGCCGACAGGTAAATGAGCAGTTCTTC. It codes for CASSRQVNEQFF.